Presented here are 21 T cell receptor beta chains from one specimen sequenced in a study of Ad26.COV2.S vaccination and SARS-CoV-2 variants. Using immunoSEQ multiplex PCR, the repertoire was profiled, and TCRdb retains in-frame clones only, with some absent. The table lists about 400,000 clones, 88% of them singletons. As to treatment: around 19 received Ad26.COV2.S at low or high dose, single or two shots; roughly five received placebo; per-sample allocation not given. Sampling was done on day 63 after the first vaccine or placebo injection. The sequenced sample was peripheral blood, obtained in a trial of Ad26.COV2.S vaccine versus placebo. These receptors all stem from a person aged 18 to 65 who received the Ad26.COV2.S COVID-19 vaccine or a placebo.

The chain is built from TRBV7-2 and TRBJ2-7; TRBD2 matches at 8 bases. CDR1 and CDR2 from the germline V gene are SGHTA and FQGNSA. The trim removed 5 bases at V and 5 bases at J, leaving 8 bases unmatched. This CDR3 region has 14 residues. The CDR3 DNA reads as TGTGCCAGCAGCCCCAACGGGAGGGTCCACGAGCAGTACTTC. Translating gives CASSPNGRVHEQYF.

V and J are TRBV3-1 (or the pseudogene TRBV3-2) and TRBJ1-5; 8 positions match TRBD1. The length of the CDR3 is 17 residues. V lost 1 base and J lost 3; bases outside the gene matches: 8. In germline, CDR1 is LGHDT, CDR2 YNNKEL (reference sequence). The CDR3, as DNA: TGTGCCAGCAGCCAAGTCTGGCAGGGACAGGACAATCAGCCCCAGCATTTT. It translates to CASSQVWQGQDNQPQHF.

The chain couples TRBV9 to TRBJ1-4; 10 bases line up with TRBD1. This CDR3 comprises 19 residues. With V trimmed by 0 bases and J by 5 bases, 13 bases remained unmatched. Germline loops: CDR1 SGDLS, CDR2 YYNGEE. The CDR3 spells CASSVALVGQGSFNEKLFF. In DNA form, the CDR3 reads TGTGCCAGCAGCGTAGCCCTAGTGGGACAGGGGAGTTTCAATGAAAAACTGTTTTTT.

J is TRBJ2-3 and V is TRBV12-5; D unclear. The CDR3 runs to 14 residues. Germline V gives CDR1 LGHNT, CDR2 FRNRAP. V lost 5 bases and J lost 6, with 15 bases in between. CDR3 DNA sequence: TGTGCTAGTGGTCCTCCCACGCCGGCGGATACGCAGTATTTT. Its translation is CASGPPTPADTQYF.

This chain connects TRBV5-1 to TRBJ1-1, with 7 bases that match TRBD1. Germline CDR1 and CDR2: SGHRS and YFSETQ. This CDR3 has 15 residues. V trimming: 7 bases; J trimming: 5 bases; junction bases outside the gene matches: 14. Here the CDR3 reads CASRPYRGSRTEAFF. The CDR3 coding sequence is TGCGCCAGCCGCCCTTACAGGGGCTCCAGGACTGAAGCTTTCTTT.

The CDR3 sequence is CASSFRGAAGVPSTDTQYF. Written as DNA, the CDR3 is TGTGCCAGCAGCTTCCGAGGGGCAGCGGGGGTACCTAGCACAGATACGCAGTATTTT. The V and J genes are TRBV11-2 and TRBJ2-3; 8 bases line up with TRBD2. The CDR3 contains 19 residues. The junction had 14 bases not matched to a gene; V was cut back by 3 bases and J by 0 bases. Germline V gene lookup returns CDR1 SGHAT and CDR2 FQNNGV. Drawing the rest from reference TRBV11-2 and TRBJ2-3, the complete variable domain is EAGVAQSPRYKIIEKRQSVAFWCNPISGHATLYWYQQILGQGPKLLIQFQNNGVVDDSQLPKDRFSAERLKGVDSTLKIQPAKLEDSAVYLCASSFRGAAGVPSTDTQYFGPGTRLTVL.

DNA of the CDR3: TGTGCCAGCAGTCAGGGACAGACTAACTATGGCTACACCTTC. Its translation: CASSQGQTNYGYTF. This rearrangement joins TRBV6-5 to TRBJ1-2; 7 bases fit TRBD1. V lost 5 bases to trimming and J lost 0 bases; unmatched junction nucleotides: 3. CDR1 and CDR2 (germline): MNHEY, SVGAGI. The CDR3 has 14 amino acids.

The CDR3 sequence: CASSLAVVETQYF. The CDR3, as DNA: TGTGCCAGCAGCTTAGCGGTTGTTGAGACCCAGTACTTC. The chain has TRBV7-9 and TRBJ2-5; D unclear. The CDR3 contains 13 residues. Germline CDR1 is SEHNR and CDR2 is FQNEAQ (reference sequence). V lost 0 bases and J 5 bases, leaving 7 bases between the germline ends.

This chain links TRBV25-1 with TRBJ2-7, with D perhaps TRBD2 (6 bases). V dropped 2 bases and J dropped 0 bases, with 8 bases sitting between them. Germline V gene data show CDR1 as MGHDK and CDR2 as SYGVNS. CDR3 length: 14 residues. The CDR3, as DNA: TGTGCCAGCAGTGAAGTCGGGAGCTCCTACGAGCAGTACTTC. This encodes CASSEVGSSYEQYF.

The chain recombines TRBV6-5 with TRBJ2-7, with 9 positions matching TRBD1. Trimming cost V 2 bases and J 3 bases; bases outside gene matches: 2. The CDR3 has 14 amino acids. Germline loops: CDR1 MNHEY, CDR2 SVGAGI. The CDR3 loop is CASSYTGGYYEQYF. The CDR3 region has the DNA TGTGCCAGCAGTTACACAGGGGGCTACTACGAGCAGTACTTC.

The chain carries TRBV28 and TRBJ1-6, with D possibly TRBD1 on 6 matching bases. The CDR3 is 16 residues long. Trimming took off 5 bases at V and 6 bases at J, with 17 bases between the two ends. The V gene's germline CDR1 is MDHEN and CDR2 SYDVKM. The CDR3, as DNA: TGTGCCAGCAGTCCCTTTCACAGGGTTGCTAATTCACCCCTCCACTTT. Its translation is CASSPFHRVANSPLHF.

The chain employs TRBV4-1 and TRBJ2-6; TRBD1 aligns across 9 bases. CDR1 and CDR2 from the germline V gene are MGHRA and YSYEKL. The CDR3 extends over 17 amino acids. Losses at the gene ends were 3 bases for V and 0 bases for J; bases not matched to a gene: 3. The CDR3 region has the DNA TGCGCCAGCAGCCAGGGGACAGGGAGCTCTGGGGCCAACGTCCTGACTTTC. Its protein is CASSQGTGSSGANVLTF.

This sequence joins TRBV9 and TRBJ2-1, with 9 bases matching TRBD2. Trimming at V came to 0 bases and at J to 2 bases, leaving 3 bases not matched to a gene. Germline lookup yields CDR1 SGDLS and CDR2 YYNGEE. The CDR3 is made up of 16 amino acids. This chain's CDR3 is CASSVEAGGPYNEQFF. The CDR3 bases are TGTGCCAGCAGCGTAGAGGCGGGGGGGCCCTACAATGAGCAGTTCTTC.

The chain joins TRBV28 to TRBJ2-7, with TRBD1 matching 7 bases. This CDR3 is built from 13 residues. With 3 bases clipped from V and 6 bases from J, the junction kept 5 bases outside the gene matches. Germline V gene lookup returns CDR1 MDHEN and CDR2 SYDVKM. The CDR3 reads CASSFLDRVEQYF. Here the CDR3 DNA reads TGTGCCAGCAGTTTCCTTGACAGGGTCGAGCAGTACTTC.

The rearrangement joins TRBV4-1 to TRBJ1-5; possibly TRBD1 for D (6 bases). Trimming cost V 0 bases and J 1 base, with 19 bases left between them. The V gene's germline CDR1 is MGHRA and CDR2 YSYEKL. CDR3 size: 19 residues. CDR3 sequence: CASSQESPLNRVSNQPQHF. The CDR3 DNA sequence: TGCGCCAGCAGCCAAGAGAGTCCCTTGAACAGGGTGAGCAATCAGCCCCAGCATTTT.

The V and J genes are TRBV6-2 or TRBV6-3 and TRBJ2-5, with TRBD2 matching over 8 bases. Trimming took 2 bases from V and 4 from J; bases not matched to a gene: 6. Germline V gives CDR1 MNHEY, CDR2 SVGEGT. CDR3 length: 15 residues. For the CDR3, the DNA is TGTGCCAGCAGTTACGGTTCGGGGGGGCGAGAGACCCAGTACTTC. This gives the protein CASSYGSGGRETQYF.

This clone was counted a few times. The chain combines TRBV10-2 with TRBJ1-3; D not resolved. Germline lookup yields CDR1 WSHSY and CDR2 SAAADI. V gave up 8 bases and J gave up 1 base, with 12 bases separating them. This CDR3 region has 14 residues. CDR3: CASHKAGSGNTIYF. The CDR3 bases are TGCGCCAGCCACAAGGCAGGTTCTGGAAACACCATATATTTT.

This sequence joins TRBV7-9 and TRBJ1-1; no clear D. V was trimmed by 1 base and J by 7 bases, leaving 7 bases between them. Per germline, CDR1 SEHNR and CDR2 FQNEAQ (reference sequence). The CDR3 extends over 12 amino acids. The CDR3 loop is CASSLGPFEAFF. The DNA of the CDR3 is TGTGCCAGCAGCTTAGGTCCGTTTGAAGCTTTCTTT. The whole variable domain, remainder taken from reference TRBV7-9 and TRBJ1-1, is DTGVSQNPRHKITKRGQNVTFRCDPISEHNRLYWYRQTLGQGPEFLTYFQNEAQLEKSRLLSDRFSAERPKGSFSTLEIQRTEQGDSAMYLCASSLGPFEAFFGQGTRLTVV.

The chain recombines TRBV2 with TRBJ1-2, with D uncertain. The CDR3 loop spans 13 amino acids. Germline CDR1 reads SNHLY; CDR2 reads FYNNEI. V lost 7 bases to trimming and J lost 2 bases, with 11 bases between them. The CDR3 bases are TGTGCCAGCAATTTAGACGGAAACTATGGCTACACCTTC. This encodes CASNLDGNYGYTF.

The gene calls are TRBV4-2 and TRBJ2-3, with a tentative D call TRBD2 (6 bases). The CDR3 sequence is 18 residues long. The germline V gene encodes CDR1 LGHNA and CDR2 YNFKEQ. V lost 1 base, J lost 4 bases, and 21 bases lay in between. CDR3 nucleotides: TGTGCCAGCAGCCAAGGGTCGTTTGGGGAGGTAGCCGCAGATACGCAGTATTTT. Its translation is CASSQGSFGEVAADTQYF.

The genes are TRBV28 and TRBJ1-2; weak D call: TRBD1 (5 bases). The CDR3 contains 12 residues. The germline V gene encodes CDR1 MDHEN and CDR2 SYDVKM. V lost 4 bases and J 9 bases, leaving 12 bases between the germline ends. CDR3 nucleotide sequence: TGTGCCAGCAGTTCATCCGGGACTAGCTACACCTTC. Translating it yields CASSSSGTSYTF.